By proportion, the clone carrying this T cell receptor beta chain is medium-sized. The CDR3 runs to 14 residues. Losses at the gene ends were 5 bases for V and 3 bases for J; bases not matched to a gene: 7. Germline V gene sequence: CDR1 SGHRS, CDR2 YFSETQ. This record belongs to a study of neurological immune-mediated disorders. Synthesis of cDNA was accomplished via 5'RACE employing 10-nucleotide random UMIs. TCRdb reprocessed the 5' RACE reads via MiXCR and lists one record per CDR3 protein. This table has 54,000 or so distinct CDR3 sequences, 3% to 4% appearing once. Input material: PBMCs. The genes are TRBV5-1 and TRBJ1-2, with TRBD1 matching over 7 bases. This clonotype was obtained from a woman aged 25-40 years with multiple sclerosis. DNA for the CDR3: TGCGCCAGCAGAACCGGGACAGCGGACTATGGCTACACCTTC. Amino acid sequence: CASRTGTADYGYTF.